A selection of T cell receptor beta chains follows, all from one sample in a study of vaccination and CD4 T cells after COVID-19. MiXCR, applied by TCRdb to the PCR reads, yields one record per CDR3 protein. The sample carries approximately 17,000 distinct CDR3 sequences, about three fifths recorded once. What these receptors recognize is not known. This specimen was CD4+ T cells from blood, cultured in vitro, taken before SARS-CoV-2 vaccination. These receptors originate from a human donor who had recovered from COVID-19. CDR3s include the opening cysteine and the closing phenylalanine or tryptophan. D genes are given only for firm matches. Size tells how often a clone was seen (once, few, many) or the class of an expanded clone, and some rows leave it out.

V	size	J	D	CDR3	DNA
TRBV20-1	-	TRBJ2-2	-	CSASEGEAGELFF	TGCAGTGCTAGTGAGGGAGAGGCCGGGGAGCTGTTTTTT
TRBV27	-	TRBJ2-3	TRBD2	CASSPGLAGVDTQYF	TGTGCCAGCAGTCCAGGACTAGCGGGAGTAGATACGCAGTATTTT
TRBV7-2	once	TRBJ2-2	-	CASSLTNTGELFF	TGTGCCAGCAGTTTGACAAACACCGGGGAGCTGTTTTTT
TRBV2	-	TRBJ1-1	-	CASLAFSGAEAFF	TGTGCCAGTCTGGCGTTTTCAGGGGCTGAAGCTTTCTTT
TRBV7-2	few	TRBJ1-5	-	CASSLVGNQPQHF	TGTGCCAGCAGCTTGGTGGGGAATCAGCCCCAGCATTTT
TRBV10-3	once	TRBJ2-7	TRBD1	CAISETGGAYEQYF	TGTGCCATCAGTGAGACAGGGGGCGCCTACGAGCAGTACTTC
TRBV7-2	-	TRBJ2-5	TRBD1	CASSSRQGAETQYF	TGTGCCAGCAGCTCCCGACAGGGGGCGGAGACCCAGTACTTC
TRBV20-1	-	TRBJ1-2	TRBD1	CSVDPRTGEGYGYTF	TGCAGTGTTGATCCCCGGACAGGGGAGGGCTATGGCTACACCTTC
TRBV6-2/TRBV6-3	-	TRBJ2-1	TRBD2	CASSLARGGSSSYEQFF	TGTGCCAGCAGTTTAGCCCGGGGGGGGAGCAGTAGCTATGAGCAGTTCTTC
TRBV11-2	-	TRBJ2-2	-	CASSLGLAGELFF	TGTGCCAGCAGCTTAGGTCTGGCCGGGGAGCTGTTTTTT
TRBV2	-	TRBJ2-7	-	CASSGEWLALEQYF	TGTGCCAGCAGCGGAGAGTGGCTAGCGTTGGAGCAGTACTTC
TRBV2	-	TRBJ2-7	TRBD1	CASSYVGQGYYEQYF	TGTGCCAGCAGTTATGTGGGACAGGGATATTACGAGCAGTACTTC
TRBV20-1	-	TRBJ2-7	-	CSAIFRFDSPYEQYF	TGCAGTGCTATCTTCCGATTCGACAGCCCCTACGAGCAGTACTTC
TRBV20-1	few	TRBJ2-7	TRBD2	CSASRGGSTYEQYF	TGCAGTGCTAGTAGAGGCGGGAGCACCTACGAGCAGTACTTC
TRBV24-1	-	TRBJ2-6	TRBD1	CATSDGDRRGANVLTF	TGTGCCACCAGTGACGGGGACAGGCGCGGGGCCAACGTCCTGACTTTC
TRBV28	few	TRBJ1-2	TRBD1	CASNSAGGYGYTF	TGTGCCAGCAATTCCGCAGGGGGTTATGGCTACACCTTC
TRBV7-9	-	TRBJ1-4	-	CASSLGTARNEKLFF	TGTGCCAGCAGCTTAGGGACCGCCAGGAATGAAAAACTGTTTTTT
TRBV19	few	TRBJ2-2	TRBD2	CASGTSGSNGELFF	TGTGCCAGTGGGACTAGCGGGAGTAACGGGGAGCTGTTTTTT
TRBV5-1	-	TRBJ2-3	-	CASSFRLADTQYF	TGCGCCAGCAGCTTTAGACTCGCAGATACGCAGTATTTT
TRBV7-8	-	TRBJ1-5	-	CASCSEAGTAYSNQPQHF	TGTGCCAGCTGCTCGGAGGCAGGGACCGCGTATAGCAATCAGCCCCAGCATTTT
TRBV6-1	-	TRBJ2-1	TRBD2	CASSAWTSGNSYNEQFF	TGTGCCAGCAGTGCCTGGACTAGCGGGAACTCCTACAATGAGCAGTTCTTC
TRBV4-3	-	TRBJ1-1	-	CASSQDSGGDTEAFF	TGCGCCAGCAGCCAAGATTCGGGGGGGGACACTGAAGCTTTCTTT